Following are 31 T cell receptor beta chains from one sample sequenced in a study of CD8 T cells in Susac syndrome. RNA amounts of about 0.5 to 1 ug underwent reverse transcription with random hexamers. Via MiXCR, TCRdb re-called the immunoSEQ multiplex PCR reads, giving one row per CDR3 protein. This table holds roughly 80,000 distinct CDR3 sequences, roughly 94% found once. Sequenced sample: CD8+ T cells from PBMCs. The receptors here all came from a human donor with Susac syndrome.

The CDR3 here is CASSPDSKGSPLHF. CDR3 DNA sequence: TGTGCCAGCTCACCGGACAGTAAGGGTTCACCCCTCCACTTT. The V call is TRBV18, the J call TRBJ1-6; D is possibly TRBD1 (6 bases). V lost 3 bases to trimming and J lost 9 bases, with 12 bases between them. Per germline, CDR1 KGHSH and CDR2 LQKENI. This CDR3 is built from 14 residues.

The chain recombines TRBV20-1 with TRBJ2-7; 8 nucleotides match TRBD1. Looked up from germline, CDR1 is DFQATT and CDR2 is SNEGSKA (reference sequence). V gave up 1 base and J gave up 4 bases; unmatched junction bases: 9. There are 15 residues in the CDR3. The CDR3, as DNA: TGCAGTGCTAGAGTTTCAGGACAGGGATCTTACGAGCAGTACTTC. Its translation is CSARVSGQGSYEQYF.

The chain couples TRBV6-2 or TRBV6-3 to TRBJ2-7; 7 nucleotides line up with TRBD2. CDR3 length: 14 residues. Trimming took 2 bases from V and 0 from J; bases not matched to a gene: 1. Germline V CDR1 and CDR2: MNHEY, SVGEGT. The CDR3 DNA is TGTGCCAGCAGTTACGGGGACTACTCCTACGAGCAGTACTTC. Translating it yields CASSYGDYSYEQYF.

This clonotype has only a few counts. The CDR3: CASSSDYGGDTQYF. As DNA, the CDR3 is TGTGCCAGCAGCTCGGACTATGGAGGAGATACGCAGTATTTT. V usage is TRBV7-8 and J usage is TRBJ2-3, with D possibly matching TRBD2 (6 bases). Germline CDR1 SGHVS, CDR2 FQNEAQ. Trimming cost V 4 bases and J 5 bases, with 13 bases left between them. The CDR3 contains 14 residues. The variable domain in full, completed from reference TRBV7-8 and TRBJ2-3, reads GAGVSQSPRYKVAKRGQDVALRCDPISGHVSLFWYQQALGQGPEFLTYFQNEAQLDKSGLPSDRFFAERPEGSVSTLKIQRTQQEDSAVYLCASSSDYGGDTQYFGPGTRLTVL.

This rearrangement joins TRBV6-4 to TRBJ2-3; D is ambiguous. Germline V gene lookup returns CDR1 MRHNA and CDR2 SNTAGT. The length of the CDR3 is 15 residues. Trimming left V 4 bases short and J 0 bases short, with 11 bases between. The CDR3 DNA sequence: TGTGCCAGCAGTGGAGCAGCTTCTAGCACAGATACGCAGTATTTT. Protein sequence: CASSGAASSTDTQYF.

CDR3 coding DNA: TGTGCCACCAGCAGAGGAAAGGGGGACGGACAGGGTTTCCCAGTCGAGCAGTACTTC. It yields the protein CATSRGKGDGQGFPVEQYF. The gene calls are TRBV15 and TRBJ2-7; 8 positions match TRBD1. V gave up 1 base and J gave up 6 bases; unmatched junction bases: 20. CDR1 is LNHNV and CDR2 is YYDKDF in the germline V gene (reference sequence). The CDR3 consists of 19 residues. Using reference TRBV15 and TRBJ2-7 for the parts outside the CDR3, the full variable domain is DAMVIQNPRYQVTQFGKPVTLSCSQTLNHNVMYWYQQKSSQAPKLLFHYYDKDFNNEADTPDNFQSRRPNTSFCFLDIRSPGLGDTAMYLCATSRGKGDGQGFPVEQYFGPGTRLTVT.

The V call is TRBV6-5, the J call TRBJ2-1; D is perhaps TRBD1 (6 bases). The CDR3 loop spans 14 amino acids. Germline V gene data show CDR1 as MNHEY and CDR2 as SVGAGI. V was cut by 7 bases and J by 0 bases, with 10 bases left in between. The CDR3 DNA reads as TGTGCCAGCACCGACAGGAGCTCCTACAATGAGCAGTTCTTC. Protein sequence: CASTDRSSYNEQFF.

This chain links TRBV27 with TRBJ2-3, with TRBD2 identical over 7 bases. This CDR3 spans 15 amino acids. J lost 4 bases, V lost 4 bases, and 8 bases had no gene match. Germline V gene data show CDR1 as MNHEY and CDR2 as SMNVEV (reference sequence). The CDR3 here is CASSSMAGVADTQYF. CDR3 DNA sequence: TGTGCCAGCAGTTCTATGGCGGGGGTCGCAGATACGCAGTATTTT.

The rearrangement links TRBV20-1 to TRBJ2-7; tentative D call: TRBD1 (6 bases). The ends were cut back, 0 bases at V and 0 bases at J, with 9 bases in the middle. Germline CDR1 DFQATT, CDR2 SNEGSKA (reference sequence). CDR3 length: 14 residues. CDR3 DNA sequence: TGCAGTGCTAGAGAGGGACACCACTCCTACGAGCAGTACTTC. It is translated as CSAREGHHSYEQYF.

V usage is TRBV24-1 and J usage is TRBJ1-5, with unresolved D. This CDR3 is built from 14 residues. V was shortened by 4 bases and J by 1 base, with 7 bases between the two germline ends. Per germline, CDR1 KGHDR and CDR2 SFDVKD. DNA for the CDR3: TGTGCCACCAGTGACTTCAGAAGCAATCAGCCCCAGCATTTT. It is translated as CATSDFRSNQPQHF.

This clonotype was seen once. The chain combines TRBV6-6 with TRBJ1-2; D is perhaps TRBD1 (6 bases). The CDR3 covers 13 residues. Looked up from germline, CDR1 is MNHNY and CDR2 is SVGAGI (reference sequence). V lost 6 bases and J lost 8, with 16 bases in between. The CDR3 DNA reads as TGTGCCAGCAGCATCAAGGGGGGCTACGGCTACACCTTC. Amino acid sequence: CASSIKGGYGYTF.

This sequence joins TRBV3-1 and TRBJ2-1; no firm D call. Germline values: CDR1 LGHDT, CDR2 YNNKEL (reference sequence). V lost 0 bases and J lost 7, with 7 bases in between. The CDR3 runs 13 residues. The CDR3 sequence is CASSQEVGNEQFF. In DNA, the CDR3 is TGTGCCAGCAGCCAAGAAGTCGGTAATGAGCAGTTCTTC.

The chain carries TRBV3-1 and TRBJ2-5; tentatively, D is TRBD1 (5 bases). The germline V gene has CDR1 LGHDT and CDR2 YNNKEL (reference sequence). The V and J ends lost 0 bases and 3 bases respectively, with 8 bases between them. The CDR3 is made up of 14 amino acids. CDR3 residues: CASSQDRVKETQYF. DNA of the CDR3: TGTGCCAGCAGCCAAGACAGGGTCAAAGAGACCCAGTACTTC.

V usage is TRBV6-2 or TRBV6-3 and J usage is TRBJ2-5; TRBD2 matches 15 bases. Per germline, CDR1 MNHEY and CDR2 SVGEGT. The trim removed 8 bases at V and 5 bases at J, leaving 3 bases unmatched. The CDR3 length is 14 residues. The chain's CDR3 is CASGLAGGQETQYF. The CDR3 coding sequence is TGTGCCAGCGGACTAGCGGGGGGGCAGGAGACCCAGTACTTC.

The CDR3 sequence is CASSEGSHEQYF. The DNA for the CDR3 is TGTGCCAGCAGCGAGGGGTCCCACGAGCAGTACTTC. The chain combines TRBV12-3 or TRBV12-4 with TRBJ2-7; D could derive from TRBD1 or TRBD2 (5 bases each). This CDR3 spans 12 amino acids. Trimming removed 6 bases at V and 5 bases at J, with 11 bases between.

The gene calls are TRBV9 and TRBJ2-3; D is possibly TRBD1 (6 bases). Trimming removed 2 bases from V and 1 base from J, with 8 bases in between. Germline assignment: CDR1 SGDLS and CDR2 YYNGEE. The CDR3 loop spans 14 amino acids. CDR3 sequence (DNA): TGTGCCAGCAGCGTGAAGGGGGGCACAGATACGCAGTATTTT. The encoded protein is CASSVKGGTDTQYF.

V and J are TRBV7-9 and TRBJ2-1, with D hard to call. The V gene lost 4 bases and the J gene lost 8 bases, with 21 bases spanning the gap. This CDR3 is 16 amino acids long. Germline CDR1 and CDR2: SEHNR and FQNEAQ (reference sequence). CDR3 loop: CASSSPSLLVVDEQFF. DNA of the CDR3: TGTGCCAGCAGCTCCCCGAGCCTTCTCGTTGTGGATGAGCAGTTCTTC.

V and J are TRBV7-9 and TRBJ1-1, with 8 bases fitting TRBD1. The CDR3 has 17 residues. V lost 1 base and J lost 0; bases outside the gene matches: 7. Per germline, CDR1 SEHNR and CDR2 FQNEAQ (reference sequence). The CDR3 loop is CASSLDGQGVMNTEAFF. The DNA of the CDR3 is TGTGCCAGCAGCTTAGACGGACAGGGTGTTATGAACACTGAAGCTTTCTTT.

Only one count was recorded for this clonotype. This chain connects TRBV27 to TRBJ2-7; D unclear. CDR3 length equals 14 residues. The V gene lost 5 bases and the J gene lost 5 bases, with 16 bases spanning the gap. In germline, CDR1 is MNHEY, CDR2 SMNVEV (reference sequence). In DNA, the CDR3 is TGTGCCAGCAGTCCAACGCCGGTCGGGCACGAGCAGTACTTC. This sequence encodes CASSPTPVGHEQYF.

This chain links TRBV9 with TRBJ2-5, with D tentatively TRBD2 (5 bases). V lost 0 bases, J lost 4 bases, and 10 bases lay in between. The CDR3 is 14 amino acids. Germline V gives CDR1 SGDLS, CDR2 YYNGEE. The CDR3 bases are TGTGCCAGCAGCGTAGGGGAGTCCCCAGAGACCCAGTACTTC. Its protein product is CASSVGESPETQYF.

In DNA form, the CDR3 reads TGTGCCAGCAGTCCCCTCATAGGTACTGGAAACACCATATATTTT. It translates to CASSPLIGTGNTIYF. The V call is TRBV27, the J call TRBJ1-3, with D uncertain. CDR1 and CDR2 from the germline V gene are MNHEY and SMNVEV (reference sequence). V dropped 5 bases and J dropped 2 bases, with 13 bases sitting between them. This CDR3 has 15 residues.

This sequence joins TRBV14 and TRBJ1-2; 7 nucleotides align to TRBD1. Germline V gene lookup returns CDR1 SGHDN and CDR2 FVKESK. Trimming removed 5 bases from V and 6 bases from J; junction bases left unmatched: 9. The CDR3 loop spans 14 amino acids. CDR3 loop: CASSGRKGADGYTF. The CDR3 DNA reads TGTGCCAGCAGCGGACGTAAGGGGGCGGATGGCTACACCTTC.

V gene TRBV25-1 combines with J gene TRBJ2-4; D unresolved. V was cut by 3 bases and J by 4 bases, with 13 bases left in between. Per the germline V gene, CDR1 is MGHDK and CDR2 is SYGVNS. The CDR3 is 15 amino acids. CDR3 nucleotides: TGTGCCAGCAGTGAGCATGCGGCTCCGAAAAACATTCAGTACTTC. This translates into CASSEHAAPKNIQYF. The full variable domain, rest sourced from reference TRBV25-1 and TRBJ2-4, is EADIYQTPRYLVIGTGKKITLECSQTMGHDKMYWYQQDPGMELHLIHYSYGVNSTEKGDLSSESTVSRIRTEHFPLTLESARPSHTSQYLCASSEHAAPKNIQYFGAGTRLSVL.

The chain uses TRBV7-6 and TRBJ2-5; 11 bases fit TRBD2. This CDR3 is built from 14 residues. CDR1 is SGHVS and CDR2 is FNYEAQ in the germline V gene. V trimming: 2 bases; J trimming: 5 bases; junction bases outside the gene matches: 1. CDR3 nucleotides: TGTGCCAGCAGCTTACGGACTAGCGGGGAGACCCAGTACTTC. Translating it yields CASSLRTSGETQYF.

The chain employs TRBV4-1 and TRBJ2-1; 10 positions agree with TRBD2. The CDR3 length is 16 residues. V lost 1 base, J lost 8 bases, and 8 bases stayed unmatched. CDR1 and CDR2 (germline): MGHRA, YSYEKL. CDR3 DNA: TGCGCCAGCAGCCAAGTAACAGCGGGGGGGCCGGATGAGCAGTTCTTC. Translation gives CASSQVTAGGPDEQFF.

This rearrangement joins TRBV12-3 or TRBV12-4 to TRBJ2-5, with 12 nucleotides matching TRBD2. The junction had 3 bases not matched to a gene; V was cut back by 6 bases and J by 4 bases. The CDR3 consists of 14 residues. CDR3 amino acids: CASSGLAGSETQYF. DNA for the CDR3: TGTGCCAGCAGCGGACTAGCGGGGTCAGAGACCCAGTACTTC.

This sequence joins TRBV28 and TRBJ1-2; D ambiguous. Germline V gene data show CDR1 as MDHEN and CDR2 as SYDVKM. This CDR3 is built from 13 residues. Trimming left V 2 bases short and J 4 bases short, with 8 bases between. The CDR3 DNA reads TGTGCCAGCAGTTTAGGTTTGACCTATGGCTACACCTTC. This sequence encodes CASSLGLTYGYTF.

This clonotype was found a few times. The chain carries TRBV7-9 and TRBJ2-2; perhaps TRBD2 as D (6 bases). Looked up from germline, CDR1 is SEHNR and CDR2 is FQNEAQ (reference sequence). V lost 11 bases to trimming and J lost 5 bases, with 15 bases between them. The CDR3 spans 13 residues. The CDR3 here is CASGTGGTGELFF. CDR3 in DNA: TGTGCCTCCGGGACTGGGGGAACCGGGGAGCTGTTTTTT. Full variable domain (missing parts from reference TRBV7-9 and TRBJ2-2): DTGVSQNPRHKITKRGQNVTFRCDPISEHNRLYWYRQTLGQGPEFLTYFQNEAQLEKSRLLSDRFSAERPKGSFSTLEIQRTEQGDSAMYLCASGTGGTGELFFGEGSRLTVL.

The V and J genes are TRBV11-2 and TRBJ2-7, with 8 bases fitting TRBD2. CDR3 length equals 13 residues. In germline, CDR1 is SGHAT, CDR2 FQNNGV. Trimming took 5 bases from V and 4 from J; bases not matched to a gene: 4. In DNA, the CDR3 is TGTGCCAGCAGCATTAGCGGGGTGTACGAGCAGTACTTC. It translates to CASSISGVYEQYF. Full variable domain (remainder filled in from reference TRBV11-2 and TRBJ2-7): EAGVAQSPRYKIIEKRQSVAFWCNPISGHATLYWYQQILGQGPKLLIQFQNNGVVDDSQLPKDRFSAERLKGVDSTLKIQPAKLEDSAVYLCASSISGVYEQYFGPGTRLTVT.

This clonotype has more than one count but fewer than ten. V gene TRBV29-1 combines with J gene TRBJ1-2, with unresolved D. V dropped 1 base and J dropped 8 bases, with 8 bases sitting between them. Per the germline V gene, CDR1 is SQVTM and CDR2 is ANQGSEA. CDR3 size: 11 residues. The CDR3 here is CSVEVRKGYTF. The DNA for the CDR3 is TGCAGCGTTGAAGTCCGTAAAGGCTACACCTTC.

The J gene is TRBJ2-1, the V gene TRBV5-1; D possibly uses TRBD1 or TRBD2 (5 bases each). The germline V gene encodes CDR1 SGHRS and CDR2 YFSETQ. This CDR3 has 15 amino acids. V lost 4 bases, J lost 2 bases, and 13 bases lay in between. The CDR3 region has the DNA TGCGCCAGCAGCCTAGGGAGAGGGGCCTACAATGAGCAGTTCTTC. This translates into CASSLGRGAYNEQFF.